This T cell receptor beta chain was obtained from a study of T-cell memory formation after mild COVID-19. Regarding this clonotype: The antigen remains unidentified.

The germline V gene has CDR1 SGHAT and CDR2 FQNNGV. This CDR3 region has 15 residues. The V gene lost 6 bases and the J gene lost 2 bases, with 16 bases spanning the gap. Study-wide findings and caveats: Contracting CD8+ clones were enriched in EMRA, CD4+ mainly in CM and EM. Pre-infection memory carried some responding clones, suggesting that cross-reactive memory joined. Day 15 to 85 contracting clones showed balanced CD4/CD8; day 15 to 37 expanders favored CD4+.

A single record per CDR3 protein comes from TCRdb applying MiXCR to the 5' RACE reads. Of about 110,000 distinct CDR3 sequences in the sample, roughly 19% were seen once. The chain is built from TRBV11-2 and TRBJ2-5, with a tentative D call TRBD2 (6 bases). The sample consisted of PBMCs or a T cell subset sorted from them (not recorded which). This TCR derives from a man aged 18 to 29 who had mild COVID-19 (a few samples of this study predate the infection). Cell type and time point are not known. The CDR3 coding sequence is TGTGCCAGCAGTTTCACCGGGACTGCTCAAGAGACCCAGTACTTC. Translated, it gives CASSFTGTAQETQYF.